One T cell receptor beta chain is described in this entry. V lost 4 bases to trimming and J lost 1 base; unmatched junction nucleotides: 8. Germline CDR1 and CDR2: SGDLS and YYNGEE. This CDR3 has 16 amino acids. This entry belongs to a study of blood T cell repertoires in COVID-19. Study summary: COVID-19 samples, acute and convalescent, were from the United States, Italy and Spain.

Recruits, aged about 18 to 90 years, lived in some 25 US areas. Authors' analysis steps: Amplifying reference gene primers gave estimates of nucleated cell counts. The data were produced by immunoSEQ multiplex PCR, yet TCRdb's version contains in-frame clones alone and is incomplete. That table furnishes V, J and clone size, whereas the DNA furnished D and trimming. The sample shows hundreds of thousands of clones, about 85% of them seen only once. The sequenced material came from PBMCs or T cells enriched from blood (not recorded which). The J gene is TRBJ1-1, the V gene TRBV9; 9 bases align to TRBD1. The receptor comes from a woman aged 18-30 years with acute COVID-19. CDR3 residues: CASSPTQGASNTEAFF. CDR3 sequence (DNA): TGTGCCAGCAGCCCTACACAGGGGGCGTCGAACACTGAAGCTTTCTTT.